Below are 11 T cell receptor beta chains sequenced from a single sample in a study of tumor-infiltrating lymphocytes in primary liver carcinoma. With around 500 ng total RNA as template and a constant-region primer, TCR beta cDNA was made. ARM-PCR was slightly modified, and three nested multiplex PCR rounds with it gave rise to the TCR beta libraries. The opening two PCR rounds, approximately 10 cycles each, paired TRBV1-TRBV30 forward primers with a C-beta reverse primer. In TCRdb, the multiplex PCR reads were re-called with MiXCR into one record per CDR3 protein. Of under 200,000 distinct CDR3 sequences listed, less than 70% are singletons. Germline DNA was also extracted, and blood RNA derived from unsorted whole blood. Input material: peripheral blood. The receptors originated from a woman aged 55-70 years with primary liver carcinoma and hepatitis B virus infection.

On this clonotype itself: A single base separates this from a much larger clone, so it may be a read error. V and J are TRBV5-6 and TRBJ2-7, with D perhaps being TRBD1 or TRBD2 (5 bases each). Germline values: CDR1 SGHDT, CDR2 YYEEEE. The CDR3 totals 15 residues. DNA of the CDR3: TGTTCCAGCAGCTCAAAGGGACGATCCTCCTACGAGCAGTACTTC. Amino acids: CSSSSKGRSSYEQYF.

Concerning this clonotype: A much larger clone is a single base away; this may be a read error. This sequence joins TRBV5-6 and TRBJ2-1; D is uncertain. The CDR3 sequence is 17 residues long. CDR1 SGHDT and CDR2 YYEEEE come from the germline V gene. V lost 7 bases and J 1 base, leaving 21 bases between the germline ends. CDR3 sequence reads: CASGSLSKTRSYNEQFF. CDR3 in DNA: TGTGCCAGCGGCTCCCTAAGTAAGACCCGTTCCTACAATGAGCAGTTCTTC. Full variable domain (rest looked up from reference TRBV5-6 and TRBJ2-1): DAGVTQSPTHLIKTRGQQVTLRCSPKSGHDTVSWYQQALGQGPQFIFQYYEEEERQRGNFPDRFSGHQFPNYSSELNVNALLLGDSALYLCASGSLSKTRSYNEQFFGPGTRLTVL.

A word on this clonotype: This may stem from a read error, because a much larger clone lies one nucleotide away. The chain combines TRBV12-3 or TRBV12-4 with TRBJ2-3; no firm D call. The CDR3 is made up of 14 amino acids. Here the CDR3 DNA reads TGTACCAGCAGTTTCAGTACTAGCACAGATACGCAGTATTTT. Translating it yields CTSSFSTSTDTQYF.

As for this clonotype: This likely comes from a read error, as the CDR3 has no conserved phenylalanine or tryptophan at its end. The chain carries TRBV7-9 and TRBJ1-5; D unclear. This CDR3 is built from 13 residues. The V gene lost 1 base and the J gene lost 3 bases, with 4 bases spanning the gap. Per the germline V gene, CDR1 is SEHNR and CDR2 is FQNEAQ (reference sequence). This CDR3 is CASSLGDNQPQHS. The CDR3, as DNA: TGTGCCAGCAGCTTAGGGGACAATCAGCCCCAGCATTCT.

About this clonotype itself: Given a much more abundant clone one base away, this may be a read error. Lacking the conserved final phenylalanine or tryptophan, this CDR3 likely reflects a read error. This rearrangement joins TRBV12-3 or TRBV12-4 to TRBJ1-6; 7 bases map to TRBD1. V lost 1 base, J lost 9 bases, and 6 bases stayed unmatched. The CDR3 covers 15 residues. CDR3: CASSLGQGNRSPLHI. The CDR3 coding sequence is TGTGCCAGCAGTTTAGGACAGGGCAATCGTTCACCCCTCCACATT.

V and J are TRBV6-5 and TRBJ1-2; possible D gene TRBD1, 5 bases. The CDR3 is 18 amino acids. V dropped 1 base and J dropped 1 base, with 19 bases sitting between them. In germline, CDR1 is MNHEY, CDR2 SVGAGI. CDR3 DNA sequence: TGTGCCAGCAGTTACTTAGGACCTGGGGCGGCGCTTAACTATGGCTACACCTTC. This translates into CASSYLGPGAALNYGYTF.

This clonotype was observed a single time. This chain joins TRBV28 and TRBJ1-5; D is unclear. V was cut by 8 bases and J by 7 bases, with 12 bases left in between. CDR3 length: 12 residues. Germline V gene lookup returns CDR1 MDHEN and CDR2 SYDVKM. CDR3 sequence reads: CASREAGQPQHF. The CDR3 DNA reads as TGTGCCAGCCGGGAAGCTGGGCAGCCCCAGCATTTT.

This clonotype has a count of ten or more. The chain links TRBV11-3 to TRBJ2-2; D not resolved. V was cut by 2 bases and J by 6 bases, with 13 bases left in between. The CDR3 contains 15 residues. Germline lookup yields CDR1 SGHNT and CDR2 YENEEA. The CDR3 nucleotides read TGTGCCAGCAGCTTAATGGGAACCTATTCCGGGGAGCTGTTTTTT. It translates to CASSLMGTYSGELFF.

This clonotype was observed at least ten times. The gene calls are TRBV29-1 and TRBJ2-2; tentatively, D is TRBD2 (6 bases). Germline CDR1 SQVTM, CDR2 ANQGSEA. The V and J ends lost 4 bases and 6 bases respectively, with 9 bases between them. CDR3 size: 12 residues. The CDR3 DNA reads TGCAGCGTTGGGTGGGGGGCCGGGGAGCTGTTTTTT. Residues: CSVGWGAGELFF.

Note on this clonotype: A read error may be the cause here, since a much bigger clone is one base away. The genes are TRBV29-1 and TRBJ2-3, with D possibly being TRBD1 (6 bases). CDR3 length: 14 amino acids. Germline CDR1 and CDR2: SQVTM and ANQGSEA. The CDR3 DNA follows: TGCAGCGTTGGGGACACCTCTAGCACAGATACGCGGTATTTT. This codes for CSVGDTSSTDTRYF.

A note on this clonotype: At one end, the junction sequence differs from germline, possibly due to a read error. This chain joins TRBV28 and TRBJ2-5; 8 positions agree with TRBD1. Germline CDR1 reads MDHEN; CDR2 reads SYDVKM. The length of the CDR3 is 14 residues. The CDR3 coding sequence is TGTGCCATCAGTCCTTCGACAGGGGCGGTGACCCAGTACTTC. This sequence encodes CAISPSTGAVTQYF.